A single sample is the source of the 24 T cell receptor beta chains below, sequenced in a study of regulatory T cells in long-lasting Graves disease. Time point given: persistent/refractory GD, antithyroid drugs over 5 years with positive TRAb. RNA extracted from PBMCs served as the sequencing template. Sequencing libraries for TCR beta were prepared with iRepertoire HTBI primers and Arm-PCR of CDR3 regions. TCRdb reprocessed the multiplex PCR reads with MiXCR, giving one entry per CDR3 protein. The sample shows a few hundred thousand distinct CDR3 sequences, under 25% of them seen only once. The sample was peripheral blood mononuclear cells (PBMCs), taken when the disease was refractory, from a patient treated with antithyroid drugs. The receptors stem from a female donor with Graves disease.

This clonotype was found many times. The chain joins TRBV28 to TRBJ1-5; D gene ambiguous. V was trimmed by 4 bases and J by 0 bases, leaving 10 bases between them. CDR1 MDHEN and CDR2 SYDVKM come from the germline V gene. This CDR3 spans 15 amino acids. The CDR3 here is CASSWRRISNQPQHF. CDR3 bases: TGTGCCAGCAGTTGGAGACGGATTAGCAATCAGCCCCAGCATTTT.

There are a few counts of this clonotype. The chain employs TRBV20-1 and TRBJ2-7; 10 positions match TRBD1. J was trimmed by 3 bases and V by 0 bases; bases with no gene match: 5. This CDR3 has 15 residues. Germline CDR1 is DFQATT and CDR2 is SNEGSKA (reference sequence). The CDR3 sequence is CSARDTRTGGYEQYF. The CDR3 DNA is TGCAGTGCTAGAGATACGAGGACAGGGGGCTACGAGCAGTACTTC.

The chain has TRBV19 and TRBJ2-1; D is perhaps TRBD1 (5 bases). Looked up from germline, CDR1 is LNHDA and CDR2 is SQIVND (reference sequence). V lost 7 bases, J lost 7 bases, and 17 bases lay in between. The CDR3 extends over 14 amino acids. CDR3 sequence: CASTGSKGYNEQFF. For the CDR3, the DNA is TGTGCCAGTACAGGCAGTAAGGGGTATAATGAGCAGTTCTTC.

The gene calls are TRBV2 and TRBJ2-7; unclear D gene. The CDR3 consists of 12 residues. Germline V gene lookup returns CDR1 SNHLY and CDR2 FYNNEI. V dropped 8 bases and J dropped 1 base, with 9 bases sitting between them. The DNA of the CDR3 is TGTGCCAGCCGGCAGGAGTCCTACGAGCAGTACTTC. This translates into CASRQESYEQYF.

This clonotype was seen a few times. The chain employs TRBV7-2 and TRBJ2-7; D is possibly TRBD1 or TRBD2 (5 bases each). Germline CDR1 SGHTA, CDR2 FQGNSA. Trimming took 1 base from V and 3 from J, leaving 16 bases between them. The CDR3 has 16 amino acids. The CDR3 protein is CASSLVVGTANYEQYF. CDR3 DNA: TGTGCCAGCAGCTTAGTTGTTGGGACGGCCAACTACGAGCAGTACTTC.

V is TRBV27 and J is TRBJ2-7; 8 bases are a match to TRBD1. The germline V gene encodes CDR1 MNHEY and CDR2 SMNVEV (reference sequence). Unmatched junction bases numbered 10, after V lost 4 bases and J lost 2 bases. This CDR3 contains 16 residues. The CDR3 nucleotides read TGTGCCAGCAGTTCCCTCCGGGACAGGTCCACCTACGAGCAGTACTTC. The encoded protein is CASSSLRDRSTYEQYF.

This clonotype was seen only a few times. The genes are TRBV6-1 and TRBJ2-7; 8 positions match TRBD2. The CDR3 runs 14 residues. Trimming removed 6 bases from V and 6 bases from J; junction bases left unmatched: 10. Germline CDR1 MNHNS, CDR2 SASEGT. As DNA, the CDR3 is TGTGCCAGCAGCTCAATAGACGGGGGGGCCGAGCAGTACTTC. It translates to CASSSIDGGAEQYF.

This clonotype was observed many times. The genes are TRBV28 and TRBJ1-1, with D uncertain. The CDR3 totals 13 residues. Germline loops: CDR1 MDHEN, CDR2 SYDVKM. Trimming left V 4 bases short and J 10 bases short, with 16 bases between. The CDR3 DNA follows: TGTGCCAGCAGTTCCCGCACGGCGACGGGAGCTTTCTTT. It yields the protein CASSSRTATGAFF.

This clonotype has at least ten counts. The CDR3: CASSLQIGYTF. The CDR3 nucleotides read TGTGCCAGCAGCTTACAAATCGGCTACACCTTC. This chain connects TRBV7-2 to TRBJ1-2; D not resolved. Trimming left V 2 bases short and J 8 bases short, with 6 bases between. The CDR3 covers 11 residues. CDR1 and CDR2 (germline): SGHTA, FQGNSA.

In this sample, this clonotype turned up many times. J is TRBJ1-4 and V is TRBV30; 8 nucleotides line up with TRBD1. The V gene's germline CDR1 is GTSNPN and CDR2 SVGIG (reference sequence). J gave up 5 bases and V 8 bases, and 7 bases lay outside the gene matches. The CDR3 spans 13 residues. CDR3 amino acids: CAGDRTGNEKLFF. DNA of the CDR3: TGTGCCGGGGACAGGACCGGGAATGAAAAACTGTTTTTT.

This CDR3 reads CASVRIGMPNLYGYTF. In DNA, the CDR3 is TGTGCCAGCGTGCGAATCGGGATGCCAAACCTCTATGGCTACACCTTC. V and J are TRBV28 and TRBJ1-2; no clear D gene. Looked up from germline, CDR1 is MDHEN and CDR2 is SYDVKM. The CDR3 is 16 amino acids. V was cut by 8 bases and J by 4 bases, with 23 bases left in between.

This chain uses TRBV28 with TRBJ1-1, with a weak D call TRBD1 (6 bases). Trimming cost V 10 bases and J 4 bases, with 19 bases left between them. The germline gives CDR1 MDHEN, CDR2 SYDVKM. The CDR3 consists of 14 residues. The CDR3 loop is CATLTGHMSTEAFF. For the CDR3, the DNA is TGTGCCACCCTCACGGGACACATGAGCACTGAAGCTTTCTTT.

The chain joins TRBV6-9 to TRBJ2-5, with 7 positions matching TRBD1. Germline CDR1 MNHGY, CDR2 SVAAGI. After removal of 4 bases from V and 5 bases from J, the junction contained 4 bases not matched to a gene. This CDR3 spans 13 amino acids. CDR3 sequence: CASSLLTGETQYF. As DNA, the CDR3 is TGTGCCAGCAGTTTATTGACAGGGGAGACCCAGTACTTC.

The chain recombines TRBV3-1 with TRBJ2-2; the D is unclear. CDR1 and CDR2 from the germline V gene are LGHDT and YNNKEL (reference sequence). V was trimmed by 2 bases and J by 5 bases, leaving 9 bases between them. This CDR3 region has 14 residues. CDR3 region: CASSQRARTGELFF. Written as DNA, the CDR3 is TGTGCCAGCAGCCAAAGGGCGCGGACCGGGGAGCTGTTTTTT.

The CDR3 DNA reads TGTGCCAGCAGCGTAGGTAGCGGGGGGCTCCGCACAGATACGCAGTATTTT. Amino acid sequence: CASSVGSGGLRTDTQYF. The chain uses TRBV9 and TRBJ2-3, with 10 positions matching TRBD2. The CDR3 totals 17 residues. The germline V gene has CDR1 SGDLS and CDR2 YYNGEE. V gave up 0 bases and J gave up 1 base; unmatched junction bases: 5.

Only a few counts were recorded for this clonotype. V is TRBV9 and J is TRBJ2-7; 10 positions agree with TRBD2. The CDR3 is made up of 18 amino acids. Germline V lookup: CDR1 SGDLS, CDR2 YYNGEE. Germline trimming cut 1 base from V and 2 bases from J; bases unmatched to any gene: 12. The chain's CDR3 is CASSVRFSSGSPPYEQYF. The CDR3 DNA reads TGTGCCAGCAGCGTACGATTCTCTAGCGGGAGTCCTCCCTACGAGCAGTACTTC.

To note about this clonotype: This may be a read error, as it is one base from a much larger clone. V usage is TRBV13 and J usage is TRBJ1-1, with D unresolved. Germline assignment: CDR1 PRHDT and CDR2 FYEKMQ (reference sequence). V was clipped by 3 bases and J by 8 bases, with 16 bases between them. This CDR3 spans 14 amino acids. The CDR3 loop reads CASSFPDDSGEAFF. CDR3 in DNA: TGTGCCAGCAGCTTCCCGGACGACTCCGGAGAAGCTTTCTTT.

The chain recombines TRBV18 with TRBJ1-2; D may be TRBD1 (5 bases). Germline CDR1 and CDR2: KGHSH and LQKENI. The CDR3 length is 14 residues. V lost 6 bases to trimming and J lost 0 bases, with 11 bases between them. CDR3 sequence reads: CASSQGLSNYGYTF. The CDR3 nucleotides are TGTGCCAGCTCGCAGGGACTCTCTAACTATGGCTACACCTTC. Using reference TRBV18 and TRBJ1-2 for the parts outside the CDR3, the full variable domain is NAGVMQNPRHLVRRRGQEARLRCSPMKGHSHVYWYRQLPEEGLKFMVYLQKENIIDESGMPKERFSAEFPKEGPSILRIQQVVRGDSAAYFCASSQGLSNYGYTFGSGTRLTVV.

This clonotype was seen ten or more times. The genes are TRBV27 and TRBJ2-7, with D perhaps assigned TRBD1 or TRBD2 (5 bases each). The CDR3 runs to 13 residues. Germline values: CDR1 MNHEY, CDR2 SMNVEV (reference sequence). Trimming pared 6 bases from V and 5 bases from J, leaving 14 bases between. The CDR3 region is CASSMGVYNEQYF. The CDR3 DNA sequence: TGTGCCAGCAGCATGGGGGTGTACAACGAGCAGTACTTC.

This rearrangement joins TRBV14 to TRBJ1-1; no reliable D call. The CDR3 contains 14 residues. CDR1 is SGHDN, CDR2 FVKESK, per germline. V lost 3 bases and J 1 base, leaving 9 bases between the germline ends. The CDR3 sequence is CASSHINENTEAFF. CDR3 DNA: TGTGCCAGCAGCCATATAAACGAGAACACTGAAGCTTTCTTT.

In its sample, this clonotype was seen a few times. This chain links TRBV4-1 with TRBJ1-4; 7 bases are shared with TRBD1. CDR1 and CDR2 (germline): MGHRA, YSYEKL. The CDR3 length is 15 residues. Trimming cost V 0 bases and J 4 bases; bases outside gene matches: 2. The CDR3 region is CASSQEDRLNEKLFF. CDR3 nucleotides: TGCGCCAGCAGCCAAGAGGACAGGCTTAATGAAAAACTGTTTTTT.

This clonotype was found a few times. The chain recombines TRBV5-1 with TRBJ1-1, with D unresolved. Trimming cost V 1 base and J 6 bases, with 10 bases left between them. The germline gives CDR1 SGHRS, CDR2 YFSETQ. The CDR3 consists of 13 residues. CDR3 loop: CASSLNKDAEAFF. In DNA, the CDR3 is TGCGCCAGCAGCTTGAACAAGGACGCTGAAGCTTTCTTT.

CDR3 loop: CASSYGNSYEQYF. The CDR3 bases are TGTGCCAGCAGTTACGGTAACTCCTACGAGCAGTACTTC. This chain uses TRBV6-5 with TRBJ2-7, with D uncertain. Germline values: CDR1 MNHEY, CDR2 SVGAGI. Trimming cost V 2 bases and J 0 bases, with 5 bases left between them. The CDR3 length is 13 residues.

This clonotype was recorded a few times. Possible read error: a much larger clone is one base away. The chain uses TRBV7-2 and TRBJ1-2; 7 positions match TRBD1. Germline-derived CDR1 and CDR2 are SGHTA and FQGNSA. The CDR3 has 13 residues. The trim removed 5 bases at V and 4 bases at J, leaving 4 bases unmatched. The CDR3 loop reads CASSERTGYGYTF. The CDR3 DNA is TGTGCCAGCAGCGAACGGACAGGCTATGGCTACACCTTC. Full variable domain (missing parts from reference TRBV7-2 and TRBJ1-2): GAGVSQSPSNKVTEKGKDVELRCDPISGHTALYWYRQSLGQGLEFLIYFQGNSAPDKSGLPSDRFSAERTGGSVSTLTIQRTQQEDSAVYLCASSERTGYGYTFGSGTRLTVV.